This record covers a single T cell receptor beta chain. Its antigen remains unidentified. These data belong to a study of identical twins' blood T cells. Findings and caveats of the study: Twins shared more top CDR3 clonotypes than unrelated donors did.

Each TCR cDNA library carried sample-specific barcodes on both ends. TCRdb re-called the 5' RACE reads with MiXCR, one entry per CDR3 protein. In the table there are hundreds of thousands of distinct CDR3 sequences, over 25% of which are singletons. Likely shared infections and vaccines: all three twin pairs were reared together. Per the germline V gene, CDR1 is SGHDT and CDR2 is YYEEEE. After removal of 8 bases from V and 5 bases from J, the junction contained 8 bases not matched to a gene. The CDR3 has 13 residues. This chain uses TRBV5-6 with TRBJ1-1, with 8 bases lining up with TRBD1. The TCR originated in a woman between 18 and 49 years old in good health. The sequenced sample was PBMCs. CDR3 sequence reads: CASMQGALTEAFF. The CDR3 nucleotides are TGTGCCAGTATGCAGGGGGCGCTTACTGAAGCTTTCTTT.